This T cell receptor beta chain was profiled in a study of blood T cells in healthy people across ages. Germline lookup yields CDR1 DFQATT and CDR2 SNEGSKA (reference sequence). The CDR3 is 15 residues long. V was clipped by 6 bases and J by 0 bases, with 15 bases between them. Primed by a sample-barcoded 5' primer and a J-beta primer mix, a second PCR proceeded for about 6 to 11 cycles. Using its own MiXCR run on the 5' RACE reads, TCRdb lists one record per CDR3 protein. The table has about 730,000 distinct CDR3 sequences, more than 40% seen once; the top ten hold under 25%. Sequenced input: blood. The TCR originated in a woman in her sixties in good health. The rearrangement uses TRBV20-1 and TRBJ2-1; the D call may be TRBD1 or TRBD2 (5 bases each). CDR3 protein: CSAQRGPSSYNEQFF. The CDR3 DNA reads TGCAGTGCCCAGAGGGGTCCCAGCTCCTACAATGAGCAGTTCTTC.